The sequence of this TCR beta chain was determined in a study of blood T cell repertoires in COVID-19. The CDR3 covers 13 residues. Germline CDR1 and CDR2: MNHNS and SASEGT. V was shortened by 2 bases and J by 3 bases, with 7 bases between the two germline ends. Profiled with immunoSEQ multiplex PCR; TCRdb holds only in-frame clones, not every one. The data show about 170,000 clones, approximately 90% seen once. The chain uses TRBV6-1 and TRBJ1-1; no clear D gene. The clonotype comes from a woman older than 75 in a cohort sampled during active or convalescent COVID-19. The sample comprised peripheral blood. The CDR3 DNA follows: TGTGCCAGCAGTGAAACGACATACACTGAAGCTTTCTTT. Its translation is CASSETTYTEAFF.